One T cell receptor (beta chain) is described in this entry. As yet, its antigen is unknown. Sequencing was performed with immunoSEQ multiplex PCR; in TCRdb, only in-frame clones are kept and a portion is missing. The repertoire holds about 27,000 clones, with 70% to 90% as singletons. This record comes from a study of PD-1 blockade in classical Hodgkin lymphoma. Patients all relapsed after autologous stem cell transplantation, and there was variation in brentuximab vedotin exposure. The study isolated CD8+ T cells from thawed PBMCs by magnetic negative selection. The germline CDR1 and CDR2 sequences are MDHEN and SYDVKM. V shed 4 bases and J 0 bases; nucleotides not matched to a gene: 7. This CDR3 is 16 amino acids long. Notes on the study in general: Baseline TCR diversity was reportedly lower in newly diagnosed patients than in healthy donors. It was reported as lower still in relapsed/refractory patients. Newly diagnosed patients had diversity similar to the baseline diversity of complete responders. Those starting nivolumab under 1 year post-ASCT were excluded.

This chain uses TRBV28 with TRBJ2-7, with 9 bases matching TRBD2. This clonotype was obtained from a human donor with classical Hodgkin lymphoma. This specimen was CD8+ T cells from blood, taken at baseline. As DNA, the CDR3 is TGTGCCAGCAGTTCAGGGACTAGCCTGAGCTCCTACGAGCAGTACTTC. Its protein product is CASSSGTSLSSYEQYF.